Included here is one TCR beta chain sequence, with context. Its antigen is not known. The sample originates from a study of shared clonotypes between healthy human individuals. The germline V gene has CDR1 SGHAT and CDR2 FQNNGV. V was clipped by 1 base and J by 9 bases; unmatched bases: 11. The CDR3 has 18 residues. Whole-study findings and limits: A few donors showed sharing of approximately 5% of naive CD4 clonotypes. Generation probabilities were higher for clonotypes shared across all four sorted-subset donors than for unshared ones.

Terminally differentiated effector memory CD45RA+ cells were excluded by CCR7 positive selection of CD45RO-negative cells. Sequenced by immunoSEQ multiplex PCR; TCRdb stores in-frame clones only, minus some. The sample has about 820,000 clones; roughly 92% are singletons. Sequencing used naive CD8+ T cells sorted from blood. The TCR sequence derives from a man aged 30 to 45 in good health. This chain links TRBV11-2 with TRBJ2-1; 14 nucleotides match TRBD2. The CDR3 region is CASSLALPGLAGVAEQFF. In DNA, the CDR3 is TGTGCCAGCAGCTTAGCGTTACCGGGACTAGCGGGAGTGGCTGAGCAGTTCTTC.